This T cell receptor beta chain was found in a study of human T cells and chemical hapten exposure. The study, taken as a whole, reports: Patch test score showed a positive correlation with PT1 expanded TCR counts. The number of TCRs above 1 in 1000 frequency did not change after DPC sensitization.

This clonotype was seen at least ten times. Its antigen is unidentified. Germline lookup yields CDR1 SGHTA and CDR2 FQGNSA. Trimming pared 0 bases from V and 9 bases from J, leaving 21 bases between. The CDR3 runs 16 residues. Time point noted: patch test 2, 6 weeks after DPC sensitization. Indicated treatment: therapeutic diphenylcyclopropenone sensitization with weekly scalp DPC. Authors' analysis steps: From about 22,000 to 700,000 TCRs were found per sample, with a median of approximately 96,000. Via MiXCR, TCRdb re-called the RACE reads, giving one row per CDR3 protein. TCRdb, not the original authors, processed these V and J calls. The sample includes over 85,000 distinct CDR3 sequences, about 9.3% of them seen just once.

The source material was whole blood, sampled in connection with sensitization to the hapten diphenylcyclopropenone (DPC). The chain links TRBV7-2 to TRBJ2-7, with D perhaps assigned TRBD1 or TRBD2 (7 bases each). The clonotype was recovered from a woman between 40 and 50 years old with alopecia areata. Some clones in this sample may be carry-over from other donors' samples. CDR3 sequence: CASSLAYSSGQDGQYF. As DNA, the CDR3 is TGTGCCAGCAGCTTAGCCTACTCTAGCGGACAGGACGGGCAGTACTTC.